This TCR beta chain was obtained from a study of identifying expanded T cells in peripheral blood. Whole-study results and caveats: Differentially abundant clones: 1 to 1.5 between replicates, around 16 at about 13 days, roughly 18 at four. Clone count variance between roughly two-week samples rose with total template count.

Worth noting for this clone: The antigen is not known.

The germline V and J ends were trimmed by 0 bases and 5 bases, with 17 bases remaining between them. The CDR3 runs to 16 residues. The germline V gene encodes CDR1 SEHNR and CDR2 FQNEAQ (reference sequence). Sequencing used immunoSEQ multiplex PCR; TCRdb keeps in-frame clones, though not all of them. The profile shows 70,000 to 100,000 clones, approximately 86% of them singletons. During the collection period, no donor immune events like infections were recorded. The sequence was collected from a person aged 18 to 75 in good health. The V and J genes are TRBV7-9 and TRBJ2-7; D is unresolved. Sequencing input: blood. CDR3 region: CASSLAGSPKTDEQYF. As DNA, the CDR3 is TGTGCCAGCAGCTTAGCAGGTTCGCCCAAGACGGACGAGCAGTACTTC.